Listed below are T cell receptor beta chains from one sample, sequenced in a study of regulatory T cells in long-lasting Graves disease. TCRdb recomputed calls from the multiplex PCR reads with MiXCR, one row per CDR3 protein. The sample has 350,000 to 450,000 distinct CDR3 sequences, roughly 15% seen once. These records were also assigned to another study, of T cells in Graves' hyperthyroidism and ophthalmopathy.

The input for sequencing was peripheral blood mononuclear cells (PBMCs), taken at new diagnosis, from a patient treated with antithyroid drugs. The receptors derive from a woman aged 40-49 years with Graves disease. Each CDR3 is given with its conserved first and last residue. D genes are given only for firm matches. Some rows have no size entry. The others give once, few or many, or a class for an expanded clone.

v_gene	abundance	j_gene	d_gene	CDR3nt	CDR3aa
TRBV7-9	many	TRBJ2-1	TRBD1	TGTGCCAGCAGCTTAATAGGACAGGGTTTTGAGCAGTTCTTC	CASSLIGQGFEQFF
TRBV9	many	TRBJ2-1	NA	TGTGCCAGCAGCGTAGCCACCCCGGGAATCAATGAGCAGTTCTTC	CASSVATPGINEQFF
TRBV20-1	NA	TRBJ2-1	TRBD2	TGCAGTGCTAGAGCCAAGCGGGAGGGCCCTAAGACCTACAATGAGCAGTTCTTC	CSARAKREGPKTYNEQFF
TRBV20-1	many	TRBJ2-1	TRBD2	TGCAGTGCTTACCCTGGCGGGAGCTCCTACAATGAGCAGTTCTTC	CSAYPGGSSYNEQFF
TRBV7-2	NA	TRBJ2-1	NA	TGTGCCAGCAGCTTGTCCTGGGTACCCAATGAGCAGTTCTTC	CASSLSWVPNEQFF
TRBV7-9	few	TRBJ1-2	NA	TGTGCCAGCACCCCCAATAACAAACAGGGAGGCGGCTACACCTTC	CASTPNNKQGGGYTF
TRBV2	NA	TRBJ2-3	TRBD1	TGTGCCAGCAGCCCCGGGACAGTCTGGGGCACAGATACGCAGTATTTT	CASSPGTVWGTDTQYF
TRBV13	many	TRBJ1-5	TRBD1	TGTGCCAGCAGCACCAGACAGGGTCCTGACGGCAATCAGCCCCAGCATTTT	CASSTRQGPDGNQPQHF
TRBV19	many	TRBJ1-5	NA	TGTGCCAGTAGTATCTCAGTTGGTCAGCCCCAGCATTTT	CASSISVGQPQHF
TRBV11-2	many	TRBJ2-1	NA	TGTGCCAGCAGCTTAGATCCTGTTAGTTCCTACAATGAGCAGTTCTTC	CASSLDPVSSYNEQFF
TRBV5-5	NA	TRBJ2-5	TRBD1	TGTGCCAGCAGCTCCGACAGGGGGGAGACCCAGTACTTC	CASSSDRGETQYF
TRBV28	many	TRBJ1-5	TRBD1	TGTGCCAGCAGTAGAAACTACGGGACAGGGTTTCGCAGCAATCAGCCCCAGCATTTT	CASSRNYGTGFRSNQPQHF
TRBV29-1	NA	TRBJ2-7	NA	TGCAGCGTAACAGGGCTCCTAGACTCCTACGAGCAGTACTTC	CSVTGLLDSYEQYF
TRBV20-1	few	TRBJ1-1	NA	TGCAGTGCTAGTACAGGGTTTGAAGCTTTCTTT	CSASTGFEAFF
TRBV18	NA	TRBJ1-4	NA	TGTGCCAGCTCATTTGAACAGGGCGATAATGAAAAAGTGTTTTTT	CASSFEQGDNEKVFF
TRBV3-1	NA	TRBJ2-5	TRBD2	TGTGCCAGCAGCCATAACCGGGCCCGAAACCGAGCGGGAGTTGACCAAGAGACCCAGTACTTC	CASSHNRARNRAGVDQETQYF